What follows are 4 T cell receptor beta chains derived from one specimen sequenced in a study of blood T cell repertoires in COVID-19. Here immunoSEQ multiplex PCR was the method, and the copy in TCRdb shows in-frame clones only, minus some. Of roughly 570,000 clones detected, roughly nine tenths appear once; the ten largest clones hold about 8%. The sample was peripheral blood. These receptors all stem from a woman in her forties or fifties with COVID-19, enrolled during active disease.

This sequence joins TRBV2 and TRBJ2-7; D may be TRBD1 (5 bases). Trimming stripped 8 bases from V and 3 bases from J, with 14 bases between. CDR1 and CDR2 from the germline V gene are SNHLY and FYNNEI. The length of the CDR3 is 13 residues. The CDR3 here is CASEPGHLYEQYF. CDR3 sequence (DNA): TGTGCCAGCGAACCCGGACATCTCTACGAGCAGTACTTC. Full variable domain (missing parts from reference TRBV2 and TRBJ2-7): EPEVTQTPSHQVTQMGQEVILRCVPISNHLYFYWYRQILGQKVEFLVSFYNNEISEKSEIFDDQFSVERPDGSNFTLKIRSTKLEDSAMYFCASEPGHLYEQYFGPGTRLTVT.

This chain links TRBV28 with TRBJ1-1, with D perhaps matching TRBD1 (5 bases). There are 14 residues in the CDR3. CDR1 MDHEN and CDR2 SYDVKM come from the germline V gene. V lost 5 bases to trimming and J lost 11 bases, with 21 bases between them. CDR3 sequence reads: CASSTGGTPRGAFF. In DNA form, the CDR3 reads TGTGCCAGCAGTACCGGAGGGACCCCGAGAGGCGCTTTCTTT.

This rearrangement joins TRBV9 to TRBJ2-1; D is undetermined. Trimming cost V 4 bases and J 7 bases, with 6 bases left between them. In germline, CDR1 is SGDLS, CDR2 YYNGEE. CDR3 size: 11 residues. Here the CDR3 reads CASSPSNEQFF. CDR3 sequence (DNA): TGTGCCAGCAGCCCCTCGAATGAGCAGTTCTTC.

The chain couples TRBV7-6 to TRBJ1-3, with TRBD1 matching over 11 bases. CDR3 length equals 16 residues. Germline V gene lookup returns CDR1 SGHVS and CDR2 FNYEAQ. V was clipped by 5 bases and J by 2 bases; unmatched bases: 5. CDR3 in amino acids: CASSTGQGDTGNTIYF. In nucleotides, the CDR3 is TGTGCCAGCAGCACGGGACAGGGGGATACTGGAAACACCATATATTTT.